The subject of this entry is one TCR beta chain. This sample was taken from a study of blood T cell repertoires in COVID-19. Study at large: T cells, B-cell-depleted T cells, or PBMCs supplied cDNA or gDNA.

Profiled with immunoSEQ multiplex PCR; TCRdb holds only in-frame clones, not every one. The data contain tens of thousands of clones, approximately 84% of them singletons. The CDR3 has 13 residues. Germline loops: CDR1 LGHDT, CDR2 YNNKEL (reference sequence). Trimming left V 4 bases short and J 7 bases short, with 8 bases between. Sequenced material: peripheral blood. This TCR came from a man aged 80 or over with COVID-19, enrolled during active disease. This chain links TRBV3-1 (or the pseudogene TRBV3-2) with TRBJ1-6, with D possibly matching TRBD1 (5 bases). The CDR3 coding sequence is TGTGCCAGCAGCCCACGGGGGAATTCACCCCTCCACTTT. The encoded protein is CASSPRGNSPLHF.